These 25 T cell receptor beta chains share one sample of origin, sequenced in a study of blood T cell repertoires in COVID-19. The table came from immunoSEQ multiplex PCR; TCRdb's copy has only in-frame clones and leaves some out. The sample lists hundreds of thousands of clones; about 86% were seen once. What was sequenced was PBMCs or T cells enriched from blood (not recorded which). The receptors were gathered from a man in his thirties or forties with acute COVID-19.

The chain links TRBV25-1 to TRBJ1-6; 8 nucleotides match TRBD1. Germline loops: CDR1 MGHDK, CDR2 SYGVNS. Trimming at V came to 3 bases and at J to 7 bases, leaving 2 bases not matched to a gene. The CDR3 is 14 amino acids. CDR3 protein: CASSETGANSPLHF. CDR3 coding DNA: TGTGCCAGCAGTGAGACAGGGGCGAATTCACCCCTCCACTTT.

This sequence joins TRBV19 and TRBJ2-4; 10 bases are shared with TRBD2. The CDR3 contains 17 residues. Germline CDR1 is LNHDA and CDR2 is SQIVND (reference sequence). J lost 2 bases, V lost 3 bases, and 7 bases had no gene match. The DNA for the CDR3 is TGTGCCAGTAGTATGTCTAGCGGGAGTGGATCCAAAAACATTCAGTACTTC. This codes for CASSMSSGSGSKNIQYF.

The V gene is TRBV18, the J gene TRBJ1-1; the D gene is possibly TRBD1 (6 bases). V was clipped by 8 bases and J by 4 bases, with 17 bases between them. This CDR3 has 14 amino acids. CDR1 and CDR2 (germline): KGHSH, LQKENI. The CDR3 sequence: CASRLGAVGTEAFF. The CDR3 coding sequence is TGTGCCAGCCGTCTGGGGGCGGTGGGCACTGAAGCTTTCTTT.

In DNA form, the CDR3 reads TGCAGCGCCGGGAGGCAAGGGGAAAAACTGTTTTTT. This translates into CSAGRQGEKLFF. The chain links TRBV29-1 to TRBJ1-4; D call uncertain. The CDR3 covers 12 residues. Trimming took off 7 bases at V and 8 bases at J, with 14 bases between the two ends. Germline-derived CDR1 and CDR2 are SQVTM and ANQGSEA.

The CDR3 DNA reads TGTGCCAGCAAAACACAGGCGAACTCTGGAAACACCATATATTTT. This sequence encodes CASKTQANSGNTIYF. This chain uses TRBV11-2 with TRBJ1-3; weak D call: TRBD1 (5 bases). V was trimmed by 7 bases and J by 0 bases, leaving 13 bases between them. Germline-derived CDR1 and CDR2 are SGHAT and FQNNGV. CDR3 length equals 15 residues.

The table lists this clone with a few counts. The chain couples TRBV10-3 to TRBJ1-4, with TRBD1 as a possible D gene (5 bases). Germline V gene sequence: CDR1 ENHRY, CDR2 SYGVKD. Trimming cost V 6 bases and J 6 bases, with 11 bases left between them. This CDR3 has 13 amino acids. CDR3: CAIRGVLDEKLFF. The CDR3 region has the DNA TGTGCCATCAGAGGGGTCCTGGATGAAAAACTGTTTTTT.

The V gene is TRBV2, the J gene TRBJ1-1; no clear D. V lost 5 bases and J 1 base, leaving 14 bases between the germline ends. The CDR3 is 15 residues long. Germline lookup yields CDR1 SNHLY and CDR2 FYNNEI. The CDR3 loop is CASSLRSTKNTEAFF. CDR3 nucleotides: TGTGCCAGCAGTCTCAGGTCGACGAAGAACACTGAAGCTTTCTTT.

As DNA, the CDR3 is TGTGCCAGCAGCCCTCAATCGTACGGACTAGCGGGCAATGAGCAGTTCTTC. Encoded protein: CASSPQSYGLAGNEQFF. This chain links TRBV14 with TRBJ2-1, with 11 bases fitting TRBD2. CDR3 size: 17 residues. The junction had 11 bases not matched to a gene; V was cut back by 4 bases and J by 6 bases. Per the germline V gene, CDR1 is SGHDN and CDR2 is FVKESK.

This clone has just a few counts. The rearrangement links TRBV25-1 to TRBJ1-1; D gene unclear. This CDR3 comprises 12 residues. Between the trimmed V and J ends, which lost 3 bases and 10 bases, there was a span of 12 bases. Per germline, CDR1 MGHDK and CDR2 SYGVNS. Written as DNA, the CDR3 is TGTGCCAGCAGTGACGGGGTCAATAGAGCTTTCTTT. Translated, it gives CASSDGVNRAFF. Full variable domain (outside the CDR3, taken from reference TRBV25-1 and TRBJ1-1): EADIYQTPRYLVIGTGKKITLECSQTMGHDKMYWYQQDPGMELHLIHYSYGVNSTEKGDLSSESTVSRIRTEHFPLTLESARPSHTSQYLCASSDGVNRAFFGQGTRLTVV.

The CDR3 sequence is CASSLTGNQPQHF. The CDR3 nucleotides are TGTGCCAGCAGTTTGACAGGGAATCAGCCCCAGCATTTT. V usage is TRBV6-1 and J usage is TRBJ1-5; 7 bases line up with TRBD1. The CDR3 totals 13 residues. V trimming: 5 bases; J trimming: 4 bases; junction bases outside the gene matches: 2. Germline V lookup: CDR1 MNHNS, CDR2 SASEGT.

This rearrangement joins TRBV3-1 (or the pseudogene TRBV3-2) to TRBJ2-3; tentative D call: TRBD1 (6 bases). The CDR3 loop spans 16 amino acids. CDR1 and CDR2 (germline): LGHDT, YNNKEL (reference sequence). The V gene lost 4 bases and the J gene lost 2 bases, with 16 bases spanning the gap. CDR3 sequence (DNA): TGTGCCAGCAGCCTCGAGGGGGAACCTTTCACAGATACGCAGTATTTT. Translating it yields CASSLEGEPFTDTQYF.

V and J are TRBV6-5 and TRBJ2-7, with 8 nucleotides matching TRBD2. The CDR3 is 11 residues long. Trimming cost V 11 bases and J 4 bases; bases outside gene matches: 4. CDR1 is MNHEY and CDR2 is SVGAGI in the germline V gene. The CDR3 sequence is CASGGGYEQYV. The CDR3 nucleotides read TGTGCCTCCGGGGGGGGTTACGAGCAGTACGTC.

DNA of the CDR3: TGTGCCAGCAGCTTCCGCGCGACAGGGGGCCTCGACACTGAAGCTTTCTTT. It is translated as CASSFRATGGLDTEAFF. This chain connects TRBV7-9 to TRBJ1-1; the match to TRBD1 covers 10 bases. Germline assignment: CDR1 SEHNR and CDR2 FQNEAQ (reference sequence). V trimming: 3 bases; J trimming: 3 bases; junction bases outside the gene matches: 10. The CDR3 runs to 17 residues.

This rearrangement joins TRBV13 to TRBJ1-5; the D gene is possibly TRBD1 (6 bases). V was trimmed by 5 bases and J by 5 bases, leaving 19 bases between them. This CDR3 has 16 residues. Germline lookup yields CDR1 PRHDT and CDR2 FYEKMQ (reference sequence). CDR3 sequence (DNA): TGTGCCAGCAGCCTTACCCGATACAGGGACGATCAGCCCCAGCATTTT. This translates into CASSLTRYRDDQPQHF.

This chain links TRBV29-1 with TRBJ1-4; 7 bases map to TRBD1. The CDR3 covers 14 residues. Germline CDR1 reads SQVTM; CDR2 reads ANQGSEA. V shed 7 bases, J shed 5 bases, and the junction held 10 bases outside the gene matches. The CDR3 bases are TGCAGCGGTTCTCGGACAGGCGTAAATGAAAAACTGTTTTTT. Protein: CSGSRTGVNEKLFF.

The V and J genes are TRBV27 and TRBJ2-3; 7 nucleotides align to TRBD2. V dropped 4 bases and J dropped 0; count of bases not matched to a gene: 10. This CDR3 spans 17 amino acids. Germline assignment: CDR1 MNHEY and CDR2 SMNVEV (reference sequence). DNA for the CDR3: TGTGCCAGCAGTTCCCTGCCAGCGGGACTTAGCACAGATACGCAGTATTTT. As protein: CASSSLPAGLSTDTQYF.

Here the CDR3 DNA reads TGTGCCAGCAGTAGACAGGTTGCAACTAATGAAAAACTGTTTTTT. It is translated as CASSRQVATNEKLFF. The chain couples TRBV25-1 to TRBJ1-4; D is perhaps TRBD1 (6 bases). CDR1 is MGHDK and CDR2 is SYGVNS in the germline V gene. The CDR3 is 15 residues long. V lost 5 bases and J 0 bases, leaving 10 bases between the germline ends. Full variable domain (outside the CDR3, taken from reference TRBV25-1 and TRBJ1-4): EADIYQTPRYLVIGTGKKITLECSQTMGHDKMYWYQQDPGMELHLIHYSYGVNSTEKGDLSSESTVSRIRTEHFPLTLESARPSHTSQYLCASSRQVATNEKLFFGSGTQLSVL.

This chain's CDR3 is CASSSGVLDTEAFF. In DNA form, the CDR3 reads TGTGCCAGCAGTTCAGGGGTTTTGGACACTGAAGCTTTCTTT. The gene calls are TRBV5-4 and TRBJ1-1; D perhaps matches TRBD1 (6 bases). This CDR3 contains 14 residues. Germline CDR1 is SGHNT and CDR2 is YYREEE (reference sequence). V lost 5 bases and J lost 3, with 14 bases in between.

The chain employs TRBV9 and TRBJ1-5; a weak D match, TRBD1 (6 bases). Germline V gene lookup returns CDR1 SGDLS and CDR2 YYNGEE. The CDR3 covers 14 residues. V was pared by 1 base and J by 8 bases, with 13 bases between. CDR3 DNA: TGTGCCAGCAGCGTATCAGGGGCTGGGAAGCCCCAGCATTTT. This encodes CASSVSGAGKPQHF.

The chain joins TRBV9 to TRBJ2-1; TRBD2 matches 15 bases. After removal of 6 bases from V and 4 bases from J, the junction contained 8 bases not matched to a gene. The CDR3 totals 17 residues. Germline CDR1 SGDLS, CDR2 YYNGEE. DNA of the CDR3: TGTGCCAGCACCAATGGACTAGCGGGAGGGAGGTACAATGAGCAGTTCTTC. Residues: CASTNGLAGGRYNEQFF.

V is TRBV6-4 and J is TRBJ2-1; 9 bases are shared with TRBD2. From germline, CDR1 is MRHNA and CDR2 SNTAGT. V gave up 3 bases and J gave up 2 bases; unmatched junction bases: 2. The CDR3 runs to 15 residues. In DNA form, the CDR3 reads TGTGCCAGCAGTGAAGGGACTAGCCCCTACAATGAGCAGTTCTTC. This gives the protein CASSEGTSPYNEQFF.

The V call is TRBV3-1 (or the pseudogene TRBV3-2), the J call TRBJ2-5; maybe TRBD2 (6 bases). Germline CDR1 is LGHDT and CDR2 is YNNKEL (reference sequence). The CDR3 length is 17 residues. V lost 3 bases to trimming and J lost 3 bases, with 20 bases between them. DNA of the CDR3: TGTGCCAGCAGCCACCCCCCATGGAGGGCGAAAGAAGAGACCCAGTACTTC. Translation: CASSHPPWRAKEETQYF.

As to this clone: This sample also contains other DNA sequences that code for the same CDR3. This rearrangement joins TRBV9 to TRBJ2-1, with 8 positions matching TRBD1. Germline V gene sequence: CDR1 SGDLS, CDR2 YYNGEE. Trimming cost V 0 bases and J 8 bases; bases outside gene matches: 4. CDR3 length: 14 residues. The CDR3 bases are TGTGCCAGCAGCGTAGGGGCAGGGGGCCATGAGCAGTTCTTC. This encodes CASSVGAGGHEQFF.

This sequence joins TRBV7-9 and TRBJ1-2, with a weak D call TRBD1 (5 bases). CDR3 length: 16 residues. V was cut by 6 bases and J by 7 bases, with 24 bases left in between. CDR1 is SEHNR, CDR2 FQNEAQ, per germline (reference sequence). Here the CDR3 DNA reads TGTGCCAGCAGTCATACAAAAAGTGGGACTACAGGTGGCTACACCTTC. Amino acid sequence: CASSHTKSGTTGGYTF.

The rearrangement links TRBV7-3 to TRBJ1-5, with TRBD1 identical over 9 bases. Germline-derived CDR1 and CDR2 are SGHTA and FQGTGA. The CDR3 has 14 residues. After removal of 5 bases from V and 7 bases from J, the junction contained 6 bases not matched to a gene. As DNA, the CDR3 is TGTGCCAGCAGCGAACAGGGGGCTGGGCAGCCCCAGCATTTT. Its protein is CASSEQGAGQPQHF.